These T cell receptor beta chains were read from a single sample in a study of blood T cell repertoires in COVID-19. Method: immunoSEQ multiplex PCR; TCRdb's copy keeps in-frame clones and lacks some. This sample has 130,000 to 150,000 clones, with 81% found just once. The sample was peripheral blood. The receptors shown here come from a human donor with acute or convalescent COVID-19. The donor label of this sample is uncertain. Both conserved end residues are part of each CDR3. A D gene is named only where the DNA matches it firmly. Not every row has a clone size; where given, it reads once, few, many or a size class.

>TRBJ1-1|14|TRBD1|-|TRBV19
TGTGCCAGTAGGGACCCGGGACAGCTTGTTGAAGCTTTCTTT
CASRDPGQLVEAFF
>TRBJ1-5|14|-|once|TRBV27
TGTGCCAGCAGCCCACAGGGTTTGGTGGAGCCCCAGCATTTT
CASSPQGLVEPQHF
>TRBJ1-6|16|TRBD1|many|TRBV4-1
TGCGCCAGCAGCCAAGAGGGGGGGACAGGGAATTCACCCCTCCACTTT
CASSQEGGTGNSPLHF
>TRBJ2-2|13|-|-|TRBV19
TGTGCCAGTACTGCAGGGGCGGGCGGGGAGCTGTTTTTT
CASTAGAGGELFF
>TRBJ1-1|14|-|-|TRBV9
TGTGCCAGCAGCGCCCGTCCGGGGAACACTGAAGCTTTCTTT
CASSARPGNTEAFF
>TRBJ1-1|13|-|-|TRBV9
TGTGCCAGCAGCGCCTCCGGGCTCGGAGGGGCTTTCTTT
CASSASGLGGAFF
>TRBJ1-2|14|-|-|TRBV24-1
TGTGCCACCAGTGACCCCACAAGGGGAGGCGGCTACACCTTC
CATSDPTRGGGYTF
>TRBJ2-7|14|-|-|TRBV5-4
TGTGCCAGCAGCTTGGTGGAGGGTCCCTACGAGCAGTACTTC
CASSLVEGPYEQYF
>TRBJ2-1|12|-|-|TRBV19
TGTGCCAGTATGGGGAGAATTGGTGAGCAGTTCTTC
CASMGRIGEQFF
>TRBJ1-5|15|-|once|TRBV5-6
TGTGCCAGCAGCTCCCTATTGGGGCCCAATCAGCCCCAGCATTTT
CASSSLLGPNQPQHF
>TRBJ2-3|15|-|-|TRBV11-1
TGTGCCAGCAGCTTGGGAGAGGCACACACAGATACGCAGTATTTT
CASSLGEAHTDTQYF
>TRBJ1-2|16|-|-|TRBV4-1
TGCGCCAGCAGCCAAGGACGGGGTCTGTTGGGCTATGGCTACACCTTC
CASSQGRGLLGYGYTF
>TRBJ1-5|13|-|-|TRBV6-5
TGTGCCAGCAGGGATTTTATCGGGCAGCCCCAGCATTTT
CASRDFIGQPQHF
>TRBJ1-5|16|TRBD1|-|TRBV24-1
TGTGCCACCAGTGATCCGGACAGGGGGCCTCAGGAGCCCCAGCATTTT
CATSDPDRGPQEPQHF
>TRBJ2-6|13|-|-|TRBV6-5
TGTGCCAGCAGCCTCTCTGGGGCCAACGTCCTGACTTTC
CASSLSGANVLTF
>TRBJ2-7|16|-|-|TRBV5-1
TGCGCCAGCAGCTCGTTGTGGGGGAGGAGCTCCTACGAGCAGTACTTC
CASSSLWGRSSYEQYF
>TRBJ2-3|14|TRBD1|-|TRBV5-4
TGTGCCAGCAGCTTAGGACAGGGGAGGAATACGCAGTATTTT
CASSLGQGRNTQYF
>TRBJ2-1|14|TRBD2|-|TRBV3-1/TRBV3-2
TGTGCCAGCAGCGTTAGACTAGCGGGGGGGGAGCAGTTCTTC
CASSVRLAGGEQFF
>TRBJ1-5|14|TRBD1|-|TRBV2
TGTGCCAGCAGCAGGACAGGGGGCCGGCAGCCCCAGCATTTT
CASSRTGGRQPQHF
>TRBJ1-1|14|-|-|TRBV27
TGTGCCAGCAGTATCCAGGGGCGGAGCACTGAAGCTTTCTTT
CASSIQGRSTEAFF
>TRBJ1-6|17|-|-|TRBV5-1
TGCGCCAGCAGCTTGACCCCGCGGGGGACGGGTAATTCACCCCTCCACTTT
CASSLTPRGTGNSPLHF
>TRBJ2-7|14|-|few|TRBV3-1/TRBV3-2
TGTGCCAGCAGCCAAGTCCCTAGGACCTACGAGCAGTACTTC
CASSQVPRTYEQYF
>TRBJ1-5|15|-|-|TRBV3-1/TRBV3-2
TGTGCCAGCAGCCCCCAGGGAGGCGGCAATCAGCCCCAGCATTTT
CASSPQGGGNQPQHF
>TRBJ1-2|13|-|once|TRBV10-2
TGCGCCAGCAGTGAGAGGCAGGGGAGCGGCTACACCTTC
CASSERQGSGYTF
>TRBJ2-2|17|-|-|TRBV10-3
TGTGCCATCAGTGATGTGGCGGGTAATACGAACACCGGGGAGCTGTTTTTT
CAISDVAGNTNTGELFF